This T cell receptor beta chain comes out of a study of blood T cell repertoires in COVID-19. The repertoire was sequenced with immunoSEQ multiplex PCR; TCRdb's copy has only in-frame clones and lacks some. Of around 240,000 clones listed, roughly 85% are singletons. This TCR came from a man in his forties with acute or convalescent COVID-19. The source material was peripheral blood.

The CDR3 DNA follows: TGCGCCAGCAGCCAAGCCCTGACAGGGTACACCGGGGAGCTGTTTTTT. Its protein is CASSQALTGYTGELFF. The chain uses TRBV4-3 and TRBJ2-2; TRBD1 matches at 7 bases. The CDR3 is 16 residues long. V was pared by 1 base and J by 3 bases, with 5 bases of the junction left unmatched. CDR1 is LGHNA, CDR2 YSLEER, per germline.